The 8 T cell receptor beta chains reported below all come from one sample, sequenced in a study of blood T cell repertoires in COVID-19. Using immunoSEQ multiplex PCR, the repertoire was profiled, and TCRdb retains in-frame clones only, with some absent. The sample records about 240,000 clones, 86% being singletons. Sequencing was performed on peripheral blood. The receptors here all came from a man aged 55 to 70 with acute or convalescent COVID-19.

This chain links TRBV4-2 with TRBJ2-2; perhaps TRBD1 as D (6 bases). V was clipped by 5 bases and J by 9 bases, with 16 bases between them. The CDR3 runs to 14 residues. Germline V lookup: CDR1 LGHNA, CDR2 YNFKEQ. In DNA, the CDR3 is TGTGCCAGCAGCAGTTCAGGGACAAAGAGGGAGCTGTTTTTT. Translating it yields CASSSSGTKRELFF.

Concerning this clone: At the DNA level, this CDR3 is encoded by other sequences in the same sample as well. The rearrangement uses TRBV5-1 and TRBJ2-3; D not resolved. The germline V and J ends were trimmed by 0 bases and 2 bases, with 7 bases remaining between them. CDR1 and CDR2 (germline): SGHRS, YFSETQ. The CDR3 totals 14 residues. The CDR3 DNA reads as TGCGCCAGCAGCTTGGATAGCTCCACAGATACGCAGTATTTT. It specifies CASSLDSSTDTQYF. The whole variable domain, remainder taken from reference TRBV5-1 and TRBJ2-3, is KAGVTQTPRYLIKTRGQQVTLSCSPISGHRSVSWYQQTPGQGLQFLFEYFSETQRNKGNFPGRFSGRQFSNSRSEMNVSTLELGDSALYLCASSLDSSTDTQYFGPGTRLTVL.

The chain employs TRBV6-2 or TRBV6-3 and TRBJ2-7; 11 bases match TRBD2. J lost 2 bases, V lost 5 bases, and 8 bases had no gene match. Germline lookup yields CDR1 MNHEY and CDR2 SVGEGT. The CDR3 is 16 residues long. CDR3 DNA: TGTGCCAGCAGTGAGACTAGCGGGACCTCCCCCTACGAGCAGTACTTC. It encodes CASSETSGTSPYEQYF.

This clone was seen only a few times. The chain couples TRBV9 to TRBJ1-1, with 7 bases aligning to TRBD1. Germline values: CDR1 SGDLS, CDR2 YYNGEE. V was pared by 4 bases and J by 4 bases, with 7 bases of the junction left unmatched. CDR3 length: 14 amino acids. CDR3 loop: CASSRGQRGTEAFF. The CDR3 DNA reads TGTGCCAGCAGCCGGGGACAGAGGGGCACTGAAGCTTTCTTT.

The chain joins TRBV7-9 to TRBJ1-6; possibly TRBD1 for D (6 bases). The V end lost 5 bases, the J end lost 10 bases, and 15 bases lay between the germline ends. Germline CDR1 and CDR2: SEHNR and FQNEAQ (reference sequence). The CDR3 spans 14 residues. The CDR3 here is CASSPGASRSPLHF. The CDR3 nucleotides are TGTGCCAGCAGCCCAGGGGCAAGCAGGTCACCCCTCCACTTT. Filled out from reference TRBV7-9 and TRBJ1-6, the complete variable domain reads DTGVSQNPRHKITKRGQNVTFRCDPISEHNRLYWYRQTLGQGPEFLTYFQNEAQLEKSRLLSDRFSAERPKGSFSTLEIQRTEQGDSAMYLCASSPGASRSPLHFGNGTRLTVT.

The chain combines TRBV19 with TRBJ1-2, with TRBD1 as a possible D gene (6 bases). The CDR3 spans 15 residues. Germline CDR1 and CDR2: LNHDA and SQIVND (reference sequence). Trimming removed 4 bases from V and 3 bases from J, with 15 bases in between. The CDR3 is CASSTWTVGDYGYTF. In DNA form, the CDR3 reads TGTGCCAGTAGTACCTGGACAGTCGGGGACTATGGCTACACCTTC.

The chain recombines TRBV15 with TRBJ1-4; a possible D gene is TRBD1 (6 bases). Per the germline V gene, CDR1 is LNHNV and CDR2 is YYDKDF (reference sequence). CDR3 length equals 15 residues. Trimming cost V 1 base and J 8 bases, with 14 bases left between them. In DNA, the CDR3 is TGTGCCACCAGCAGAGTCCAGGGGAGTTGGGAAAAACTGTTTTTT. Encoded protein: CATSRVQGSWEKLFF.

This chain joins TRBV12-5 and TRBJ2-3; D is unclear. The CDR3 consists of 14 residues. Trimming removed 0 bases at V and 6 bases at J, with 10 bases between. CDR1 and CDR2 from the germline V gene are LGHNT and FRNRAP. The CDR3 DNA is TGTGCTAGTGGTTTGGTAAACCGTGCGGATACGCAGTATTTT. It yields the protein CASGLVNRADTQYF.